This T cell receptor (beta chain) derives from a study of identical twins (dated by TCRdb to the mid-2010s). Regarding the research as a whole: To test whether fetal clonotypes persist, this study deep-sequenced TCR alpha and beta repertoires from monozygotic twins, from unrelated adults of various ages, and from cord blood. Replicate twin experiments were performed at different times using different library preparation protocols to rule out contamination.

General study outcomes and caveats: Compared with coincidental sharing between unrelated individuals, out-of-frame TCR alpha sequences shared between twins showed an excess of sequences with low generation probability. Zero-insertion analyses could be partly confounded by invariant T cells such as MAIT and iNKT, though diverse VJ usage argued against such confounding for most clonotypes. In monozygotic twins, out-of-frame TCR alpha sharing was systematically underestimated by recombination models, although the models agreed with sharing between unrelated individuals. Conclusions relied on cross-sectional statistical analysis, since the same donors could not be followed over many years. Abundant cord blood beta clonotypes had fewer insertions, young adult naive repertoires showed a similar but weaker trend, and memory repertoires showed no such trend. In beta out-of-frame sequences, excess twin sharing was weaker, because having fewer shared sequences lowered the signal-to-noise ratio.

Every donor in the study was a healthy Caucasian. The twin cohort comprised three pairs of female monozygotic twins, all aged about 18 to 29 years. Positive isolation kits from Invitrogen were used to isolate the CD4+ and CD8+ T cell populations. The library was made by 5' RACE. The data were produced on an Illumina HiSeq 2000. Template switching introduced a universal primer binding site; the final cDNA contained a unique molecular identifier, enabling accurate counting of TCR cDNA molecules. Specific primers in the conserved constant-segment region were used to synthesize first-strand cDNA for TCR alpha and beta chains. Each cDNA library was double barcoded, with a SMART-Mk sample barcode plus Illumina barcodes, to control for contamination. TruSeq adapter sequences and Illumina sample barcodes were added in two successive PCR steps. The Illumina HiSeq platform was used with custom primers to sequence TCR alpha and beta cDNA libraries. Turning to the authors' computational methods: MiGEC processed the raw reads to extract unique molecular identifiers, while MiXCR was used to determine the CDR3 positions. Recombination models were inferred per individual with the repgenHMM and IGoR tools using an EM algorithm. The analysis of shared clonotypes was done with the tcR package in R, with sharing normalized by the product of cloneset sizes. To study raw recombination free of thymic and clonal selection effects, out-of-frame nonproductive sequences were analyzed. In TCRdb, the public reads were trimmed at Q25 with fastp and aligned with MiXCR, with productive beta chains retained. Identical CDR3 proteins give one entry, which carries the most common genes and DNA. Clone size and V and J calls follow TCRdb, not the original study. The sample has hundreds of thousands of distinct CDR3 sequences on record, about 12% of them singletons. 7.2% of the sample belongs to the ten largest clones.

The CDR3 contains 16 residues, cysteine and phenylalanine counted. Left in the record is the CDR3 DNA by itself, 48 bases read in frame from the first base. V is pruned by 5 bases and J by 4 bases, leaving 12 bases of the junction without a gene match. From the germline V gene, CDR1 is SNHLY and CDR2 is FYNNEI. This clonotype was counted a few times. Its antigen remains undetermined. Base qualities were left out, and no much larger clone turns up one base away. A further study also used this sample, focusing on yellow fever vaccine responses in identical twins. The second publication reports: The authors reported that the T cell response to vaccination in identical twins appeared partly convergent and partly personalized. The study precisely tracked vaccine-responding T cell clones in identical twins.

The sequenced sample was CD8+ T cells sorted from blood. This sequence was found in a young woman in good health. The chain is made from TRBV2 and TRBJ1-1, with 8 middle bases fitting TRBD1. The encoded CDR3 is CASSRGRNRGITEAFF. The nucleotide sequence is TGTGCCAGCAGTCGAGGGAGGAACAGGGGGATCACTGAAGCTTTCTTT.